This T cell receptor beta chain was documented in a study of shared clonotypes between healthy human individuals. TCRdb keeps only in-frame clones here, not all; method: immunoSEQ multiplex PCR. The sample shows roughly 1,100,000 clones, around 75% of them seen only once. Germline assignment: CDR1 SGHNT and CDR2 YYREEE (reference sequence). V shed 3 bases and J 6 bases; nucleotides not matched to a gene: 5. The CDR3 extends over 15 amino acids. The source material was memory CD4+ T cells sorted from blood. Subset denoted: CD45RA-negative fraction. The chain is built from TRBV5-4 and TRBJ2-7; 14 bases agree with TRBD2. The sequence was collected from a man younger than 35 in good health. The CDR3 here is CASSSRLAGGLEQYF. In DNA, the CDR3 is TGTGCCAGCAGCTCGAGACTAGCGGGAGGGCTCGAGCAGTACTTC.